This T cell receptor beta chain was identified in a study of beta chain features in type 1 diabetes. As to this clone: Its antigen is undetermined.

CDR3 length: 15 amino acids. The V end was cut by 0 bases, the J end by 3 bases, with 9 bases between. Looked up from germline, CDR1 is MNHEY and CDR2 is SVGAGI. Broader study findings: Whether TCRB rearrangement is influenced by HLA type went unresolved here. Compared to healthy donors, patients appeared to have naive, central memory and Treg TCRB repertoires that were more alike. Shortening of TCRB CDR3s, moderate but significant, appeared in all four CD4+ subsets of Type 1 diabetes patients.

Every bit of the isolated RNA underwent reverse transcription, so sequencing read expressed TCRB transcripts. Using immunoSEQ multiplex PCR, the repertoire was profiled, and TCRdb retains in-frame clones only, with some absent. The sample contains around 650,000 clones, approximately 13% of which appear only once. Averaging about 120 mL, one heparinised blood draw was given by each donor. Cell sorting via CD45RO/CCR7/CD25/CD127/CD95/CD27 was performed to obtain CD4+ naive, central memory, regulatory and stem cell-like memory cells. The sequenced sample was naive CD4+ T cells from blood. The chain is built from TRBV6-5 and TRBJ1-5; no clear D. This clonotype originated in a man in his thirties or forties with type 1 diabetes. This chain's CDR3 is CASSYSRGNNQPQHF. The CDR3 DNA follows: TGTGCCAGCAGTTACTCCCGTGGTAACAATCAGCCCCAGCATTTT.